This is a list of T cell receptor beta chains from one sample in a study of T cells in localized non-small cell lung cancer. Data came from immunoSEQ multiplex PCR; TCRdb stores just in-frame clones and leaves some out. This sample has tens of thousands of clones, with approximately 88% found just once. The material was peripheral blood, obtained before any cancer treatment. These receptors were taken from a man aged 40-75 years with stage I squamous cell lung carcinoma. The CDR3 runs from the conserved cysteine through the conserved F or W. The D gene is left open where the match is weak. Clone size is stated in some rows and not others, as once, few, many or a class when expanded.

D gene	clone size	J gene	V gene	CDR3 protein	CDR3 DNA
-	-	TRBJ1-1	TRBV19	CASRGKAEAPMNTEAFF	TGTGCCAGTAGGGGGAAGGCGGAAGCACCAATGAACACTGAAGCTTTCTTT
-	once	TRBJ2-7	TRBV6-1	CASSEALRGRTYEQYF	TGTGCCAGCAGTGAAGCGCTGCGGGGGCGAACCTACGAGCAGTACTTC
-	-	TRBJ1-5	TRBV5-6	CASSLGQENQPQHF	TGTGCCAGCAGCTTGGGGCAGGAAAATCAGCCCCAGCATTTT
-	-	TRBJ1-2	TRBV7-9	CASSLVEGGSYTF	TGTGCCAGCAGCTTAGTCGAGGGGGGAAGCTACACCTTC
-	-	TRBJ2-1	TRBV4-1	CASSQDSQGNEQFF	TGCGCCAGCAGCCAAGATAGCCAGGGCAATGAGCAGTTCTTC
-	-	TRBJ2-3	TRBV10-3	CAISTGGDTQYF	TGTGCCATCTCAACAGGTGGCGATACGCAGTATTTT
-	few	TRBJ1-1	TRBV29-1	CSVGGVRTEAFF	TGCAGCGTTGGGGGGGTGCGCACTGAAGCTTTCTTT
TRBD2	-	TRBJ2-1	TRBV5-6	CASSPTSGGAINEQFF	TGTGCCAGCAGCCCAACGAGCGGGGGGGCCATCAATGAGCAGTTCTTC
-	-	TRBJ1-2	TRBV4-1	CASSQVRGGRTYGYTF	TGCGCCAGCAGCCAAGTACGGGGAGGGAGGACGTATGGCTACACCTTC
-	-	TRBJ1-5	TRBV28	CASSPPFSPASNQPQHF	TGTGCCAGCAGTCCCCCCTTCTCGCCCGCTAGCAATCAGCCCCAGCATTTT
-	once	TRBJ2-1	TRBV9	CASSHRLEMNNEQFF	TGTGCCAGCAGCCACCGACTAGAGATGAACAATGAGCAGTTCTTC
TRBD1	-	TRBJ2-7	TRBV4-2	CASSQDISGQGFYEQYF	TGTGCCAGCAGCCAAGATATATCGGGACAGGGGTTCTACGAGCAGTACTTC
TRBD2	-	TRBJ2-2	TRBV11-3	CASSRGGDTGELFF	TGTGCCAGCAGCCGGGGGGGAGACACCGGGGAGCTGTTTTTT
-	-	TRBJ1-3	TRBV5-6	CASSLMGRNSGNTIYF	TGTGCCAGCAGCTTGATGGGGCGGAACTCTGGAAACACCATATATTTT
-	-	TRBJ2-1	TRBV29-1	CSVWTASSYNEQFF	TGCAGCGTCTGGACTGCAAGCTCCTACAATGAGCAGTTCTTC
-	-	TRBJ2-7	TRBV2	CASTLTGLGYEQYF	TGTGCCAGCACCTTAACGGGACTTGGCTACGAGCAGTACTTC
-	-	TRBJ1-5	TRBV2	CASTSPSGGNQPQHF	TGTGCCAGCACCTCACCGTCCGGGGGGAATCAGCCCCAGCATTTT
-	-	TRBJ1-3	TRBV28	CASSLPWGNTIYF	TGTGCCAGCAGTCTCCCATGGGGGAACACCATATATTTT
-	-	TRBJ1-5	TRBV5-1	CASRLDIGNQPQHF	TGCGCCAGCAGGTTAGATATCGGCAATCAGCCCCAGCATTTT
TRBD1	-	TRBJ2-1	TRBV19	CASNTGGAANEQFF	TGTGCCAGTAACACAGGGGGCGCGGCAAATGAGCAGTTCTTC
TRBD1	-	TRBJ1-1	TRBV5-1	CASTKQGLNTEAFF	TGCGCCAGCACCAAACAGGGGTTGAACACTGAAGCTTTCTTT
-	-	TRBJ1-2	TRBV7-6	CASSPVQRGFLSNYGYTF	TGTGCCAGCAGCCCGGTACAGCGAGGGTTTTTATCGAACTATGGCTACACCTTC
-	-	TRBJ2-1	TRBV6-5	CASSYSTSFEQFF	TGTGCCAGCAGTTACTCCACTAGCTTCGAGCAGTTCTTC
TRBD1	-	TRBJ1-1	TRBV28	CASSGPDREVDTEAFF	TGTGCCAGCAGTGGACCGGACAGGGAGGTTGACACTGAAGCTTTCTTT
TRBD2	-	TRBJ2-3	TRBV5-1	CASSLTLAGGPNTQYF	TGCGCCAGCAGCTTGACTCTAGCGGGGGGGCCGAATACGCAGTATTTT
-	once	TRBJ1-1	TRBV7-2	CASSPGTEAFF	TGTGCCAGCAGCCCCGGCACTGAAGCTTTCTTT
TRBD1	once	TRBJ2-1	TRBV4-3	CASSLTWAETGGGNEQFF	TGCGCCAGCAGCCTTACATGGGCGGAGACAGGGGGAGGGAATGAGCAGTTCTTC
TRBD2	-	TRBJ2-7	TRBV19	CASSTSGGSYEQYF	TGTGCCAGTAGTACTAGCGGGGGGTCCTACGAGCAGTACTTC
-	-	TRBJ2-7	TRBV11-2	CASSSVGVQYF	TGTGCCAGCAGCTCCGTGGGGGTCCAGTACTTC
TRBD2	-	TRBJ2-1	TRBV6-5	CASSYQAGDYNEQFF	TGTGCCAGCAGTTACCAAGCGGGGGACTACAATGAGCAGTTCTTC
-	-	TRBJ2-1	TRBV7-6	CASSFRLPGEIKDEQFF	TGTGCCAGCAGCTTCCGACTCCCGGGAGAAATAAAGGATGAGCAGTTCTTC
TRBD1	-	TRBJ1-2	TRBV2	CASTLTGGGTNYGYTF	TGTGCCAGCACCTTGACAGGGGGCGGAACTAACTATGGCTACACCTTC
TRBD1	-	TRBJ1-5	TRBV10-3	CASGGGNQPQHF	TGTGCCTCAGGGGGAGGCAATCAGCCCCAGCATTTT
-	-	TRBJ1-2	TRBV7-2	CASTPGHPNAYTF	TGTGCCAGCACTCCGGGACACCCAAATGCCTACACCTTC
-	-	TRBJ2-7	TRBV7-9	CASSLVTGDRGSDEQYF	TGTGCCAGCAGCTTAGTAACCGGGGACCGGGGATCTGACGAGCAGTACTTC
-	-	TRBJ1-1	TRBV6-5	CASSYIRAGNEAFF	TGTGCCAGCAGTTACATTCGGGCAGGGAATGAAGCTTTCTTT
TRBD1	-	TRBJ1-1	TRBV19	CASRVTGGNTEAFF	TGTGCCAGTAGGGTGACAGGGGGGAACACTGAAGCTTTCTTT
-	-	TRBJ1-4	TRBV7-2	CASSLLGLRNEKLFF	TGTGCCAGCAGCTTGTTGGGACTGAGAAATGAAAAACTGTTTTTT
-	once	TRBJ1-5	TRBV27	CASSLGNSNQPQHF	TGTGCCAGCAGTTTGGGGAATAGCAATCAGCCCCAGCATTTT
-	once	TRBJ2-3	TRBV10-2	CASSAQGGRTDTQYF	TGCGCCAGCAGCGCACAGGGTGGGCGGACAGATACGCAGTATTTT
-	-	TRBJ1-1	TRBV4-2	CASSQDGQPNTEAFF	TGTGCCAGCAGCCAAGATGGACAGCCCAACACTGAAGCTTTCTTT
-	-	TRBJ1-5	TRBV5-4	CASSCRVCSNQPQHF	TGTGCCAGCAGCTGCAGGGTGTGTAGCAATCAGCCCCAGCATTTT
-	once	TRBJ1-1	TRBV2	CASSEAAVATNTEAFF	TGTGCCAGCAGTGAAGCTGCAGTTGCGACGAACACTGAAGCTTTCTTT
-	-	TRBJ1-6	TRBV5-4	CASSVVGSYNSPLHF	TGTGCCAGTTCGGTTGTGGGCTCCTATAATTCACCCCTCCACTTT
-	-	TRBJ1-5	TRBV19	CASSIVQSNQPQHF	TGTGCCAGTAGTATTGTGCAGTCGAATCAGCCCCAGCATTTT
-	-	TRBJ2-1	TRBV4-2	CASSQEYSYNEQFF	TGTGCCAGCAGCCAAGAATACTCCTACAATGAGCAGTTCTTC
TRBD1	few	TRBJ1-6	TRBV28	CASSKNRGNNSPLHF	TGTGCCAGCAGCAAAAACAGGGGTAATAATTCACCCCTCCACTTT
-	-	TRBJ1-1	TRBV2	CASNQGNTEAFF	TGTGCCAGCAACCAGGGGAACACTGAAGCTTTCTTT
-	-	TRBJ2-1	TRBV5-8	CASSWWGANNEQFF	TGTGCCAGCAGCTGGTGGGGGGCGAACAATGAGCAGTTCTTC
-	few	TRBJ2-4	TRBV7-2	CASSSSDLAKNIQYF	TGTGCCAGCAGCTCGTCCGATCTAGCCAAAAACATTCAGTACTTC
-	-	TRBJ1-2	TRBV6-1	CASSEAGTPNYGYTF	TGTGCCAGCAGTGAAGCCGGGACCCCAAACTATGGCTACACCTTC
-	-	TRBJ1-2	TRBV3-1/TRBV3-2	CASVLGYTF	TGTGCCAGCGTCCTAGGCTACACCTTC
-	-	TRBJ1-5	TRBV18	CASSPPVGRGQPQHF	TGTGCCAGCTCACCACCGGTGGGGCGCGGTCAGCCCCAGCATTTT
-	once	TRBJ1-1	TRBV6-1	CASSLNRDEAFF	TGTGCCAGCAGCTTAAACAGAGATGAAGCTTTCTTT
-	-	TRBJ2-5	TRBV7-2	CASSLGASLQETQYF	TGTGCCAGCAGCTTAGGGGCTAGCCTCCAAGAGACCCAGTACTTC
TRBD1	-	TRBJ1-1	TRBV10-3	CAIRPGQQNTEAFF	TGTGCCATCAGACCGGGACAGCAGAACACTGAAGCTTTCTTT
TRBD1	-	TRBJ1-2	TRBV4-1	CASSHRTGIVNYGYTF	TGCGCCAGCAGCCACCGGACAGGAATAGTTAACTATGGCTACACCTTC
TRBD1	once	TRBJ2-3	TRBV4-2	CASSQLTGDTDTQYF	TGTGCCAGCAGCCAGCTAACAGGGGACACAGATACGCAGTATTTT
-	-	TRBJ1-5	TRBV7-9	CASSAGGGAYGNQPQHF	TGTGCCAGCAGCGCTGGCGGGGGCGCATACGGCAATCAGCCCCAGCATTTT
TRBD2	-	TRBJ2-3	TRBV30	CAGSGGAFITDTQYF	TGTGCCGGGAGCGGGGGGGCCTTTATCACAGATACGCAGTATTTT